This TCR beta chain stems from a study of blood T cell repertoires in COVID-19. The CDR3 contains 14 residues. The germline V gene encodes CDR1 KGHSH and CDR2 LQKENI. V lost 9 bases, J lost 8 bases, and 15 bases stayed unmatched. The protocol was immunoSEQ multiplex PCR, while the TCRdb copy is restricted to in-frame clones and leaves out a portion. This table holds about 140,000 clones, about three quarters found once. This receptor was obtained from a woman of 80 years or more with active or convalescent COVID-19. Sequencing used peripheral blood. The chain carries TRBV18 and TRBJ1-1, with 7 bases matching TRBD1. CDR3 nucleotide sequence: TGTGCCAGTTCGAGGGGACAGCAAACGAGGGAAGCTTTCTTT. It is translated as CASSRGQQTREAFF.